This TCR beta chain appears in the sequencing data of a study of identical twins. General observations from the study: Excess sharing by twins proved weaker in beta out-of-frame sequences. Memory repertoires lacked the insertion deficit that abundant cord blood beta clonotypes showed. Researchers reported excess low generation probability among twin-shared out-of-frame alpha sequences.

This clonotype has ten or more counts. Antigen unknown. The CDR3 extends over 18 amino acids. Trimming cost V 0 bases and J 8 bases; bases outside gene matches: 15. CDR1 is MNHEY and CDR2 is SVGEGT in the germline V gene. TCRdb passed the 5' RACE reads through MiXCR, listing each CDR3 protein once. The repertoire holds under 450,000 distinct CDR3 sequences, with under 20% as singletons. The chain is built from TRBV6-2 or TRBV6-3 and TRBJ2-1, with 8 nucleotides matching TRBD2. The sequence derives from a man aged 45-65 years in good health. Source material: naive T cells sorted from blood. The CDR3 DNA follows: TGTGCCAGCAGTTACTCGAGTGTAGCGGGATCGGAGGGCTATGAGCAGTTCTTC. Protein: CASSYSSVAGSEGYEQFF.